Sequencing of this TCR beta chain was carried out in a study of PD-L1 blockade in urothelial cancer (dated by TCRdb to the late 2010s). Regarding the complete study: Every patient began therapy at some point between 2014 and 2015 and was given atezolizumab 1,200 mg intravenously every 3 weeks. An ECOG performance status of 0 or 1 was recorded for the patients, and 0 to 3 prior chemotherapy regimens had been received by the patients. The study was an exploratory multi-omic analysis of somatic, immune and clinical correlates of response to PD-L1 blockade with atezolizumab in urothelial cancer. Durable clinical benefit was defined as progression-free survival longer than 6 months, and TCR features were also tested against progression-free and overall survival. Pretreatment blood TCR-seq was available for about 28 patients, at least one posttreatment blood collection was obtained for around 25 patients, and tumor TCR-seq was available for around 25 patients. Durable clinical benefit was achieved by nine patients and was not achieved by 20 patients. About 85% of the 29 patients were males with bladder-origin urothelial cancer, and about 65% of the 29 reported a prior smoking history. Five patients were excluded from tumor TCR analyses because tumors from two patients failed quality control and three patients had no tumor available. A median of approximately 1,400 T cells and over 850 unique TCRs was obtained from tumor samples, and a median clonality of approximately 0.096 and a median T cell proportion of almost 0.1 were observed. TCR sequencing covered pretreatment tumor samples and matched, serially collected peripheral blood taken before and after atezolizumab treatment. In the same patients, whole exome sequencing and RNA sequencing of pretreatment tumors were performed in addition to TCR sequencing.

What the authors observed across the whole study: The proportion of tumor-infiltrating T lymphocytes was higher in patients with durable benefit (n ≈ 23, Mann-Whitney p = 0.047). Because the sample size was small (n ≈ 27) and many exploratory analyses were performed, the results are intended to be hypothesis-generating. FFPE tumor samples that were not collected immediately before treatment were used, and only one sample per patient was analyzed, so heterogeneity was possibly missed. Among patients with durable benefit, tumor-associated TCR clones showed greater expansion in peripheral blood 3 weeks after treatment started (n of about 21, p = 0.022).

Reading from cysteine to phenylalanine, the CDR3 counts 14 amino acids. The DNA shown is the 42-base CDR3, in frame from base 1. Relative to germline, V is 1 base shorter and J is 6 bases shorter, with 10 bases between their ends. CDR1 and CDR2 (SGHVS, FNYEAQ) derive from the germline V gene. The time point label, as the study defines it: pretreatment tumor sample. A cohort of approximately 30 patients with locally advanced or metastatic urothelial carcinoma, treated at Memorial Sloan Kettering on a trial protocol, was included. All tumor tissue used for sequencing was obtained prior to atezolizumab dosing. The Qiagen DNeasy Blood extraction kit was used to purify genomic DNA from total PBMCs and tumor samples. To estimate absolute template abundance from read counts, synthetic TCR analog templates were spiked into each PCR. In FFPE tumors, housekeeping genes were amplified and quantified as a way to estimate usable DNA and compute T cell fraction. TCRbeta CDR3 regions were amplified from genomic DNA with bias-controlled V and J gene primers using the immunoSEQ assay. Rearranged TCRbeta segments were sequenced at approximately 20X coverage. Per the source publication's procedure: Sequencing errors were corrected by clustering and CDR3s were annotated against IMGT to assign V, D and J genes. Out-of-frame and stop-codon sequences were excluded, and only productive TCRbeta rearrangements were used in downstream analyses. To compute clonality, Shannon entropy was normalized by the log of the number of unique productive sequences and then subtracted from one. Fisher's exact test with Benjamini-Hochberg correction, using a cutoff of adjusted p below 0.01, was how clones that differed between time points or between blood and tumor were identified. TCRdb re-hosts the immuneACCESS table, in-frame sequences only. Its copies lack some clones; in the studies checked, an unresolved V gene accounts for under half of them, and the cause for the rest is not known. V, J and clone size were drawn from that table, and D and trimming were deduced from the DNA. A total of 35,000 or so clones appear in this sample, roughly a third of them only once. The top ten clonotypes cover approximately 9% of the sample.

At least ten counts were recorded for this clone. What antigen it recognizes has not been identified. No quality values exist for individual bases; no much larger clone is one base distant. The V gene is TRBV7-6 and the J gene is TRBJ1-3; the D region possibly corresponds to TRBD1 (5 bases align). Here the sequenced sample was tumor tissue, taken before atezolizumab (anti-PD-L1) treatment. The source of this sequence is a man aged 55 to 70 with urothelial cancer. The CDR3: CASSLVGGSNTIYF. The sequenced DNA is TGTGCCAGCAGCTTAGTCGGGGGATCAAACACCATATATTTT.